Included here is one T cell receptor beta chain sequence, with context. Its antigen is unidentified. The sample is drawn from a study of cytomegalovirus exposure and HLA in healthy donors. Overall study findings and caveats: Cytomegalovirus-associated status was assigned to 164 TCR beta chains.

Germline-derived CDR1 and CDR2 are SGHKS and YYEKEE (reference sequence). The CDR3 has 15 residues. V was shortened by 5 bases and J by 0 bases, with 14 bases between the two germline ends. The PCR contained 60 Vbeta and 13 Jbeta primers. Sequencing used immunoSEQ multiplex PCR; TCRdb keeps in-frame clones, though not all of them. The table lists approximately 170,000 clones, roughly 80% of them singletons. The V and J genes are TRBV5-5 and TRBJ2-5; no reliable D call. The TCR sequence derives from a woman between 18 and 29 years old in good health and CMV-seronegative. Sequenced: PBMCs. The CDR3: CASRLRNGYQETQYF. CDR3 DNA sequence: TGTGCCAGCAGGTTACGGAACGGGTACCAAGAGACCCAGTACTTC.